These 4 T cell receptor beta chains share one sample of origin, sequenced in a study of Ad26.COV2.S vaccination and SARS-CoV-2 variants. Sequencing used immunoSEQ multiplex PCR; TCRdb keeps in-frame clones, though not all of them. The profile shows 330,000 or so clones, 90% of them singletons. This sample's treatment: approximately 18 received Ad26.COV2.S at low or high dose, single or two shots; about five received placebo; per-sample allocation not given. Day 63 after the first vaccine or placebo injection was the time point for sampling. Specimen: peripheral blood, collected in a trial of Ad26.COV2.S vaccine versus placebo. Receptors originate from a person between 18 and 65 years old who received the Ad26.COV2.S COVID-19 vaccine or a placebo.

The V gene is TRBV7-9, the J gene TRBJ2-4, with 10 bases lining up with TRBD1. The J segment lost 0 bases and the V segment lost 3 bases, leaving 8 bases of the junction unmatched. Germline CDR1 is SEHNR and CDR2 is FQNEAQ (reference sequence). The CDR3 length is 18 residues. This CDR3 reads CASSFGTGEHLAKNIQYF. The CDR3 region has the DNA TGTGCCAGCAGCTTCGGGACAGGGGAACACCTAGCCAAAAACATTCAGTACTTC.

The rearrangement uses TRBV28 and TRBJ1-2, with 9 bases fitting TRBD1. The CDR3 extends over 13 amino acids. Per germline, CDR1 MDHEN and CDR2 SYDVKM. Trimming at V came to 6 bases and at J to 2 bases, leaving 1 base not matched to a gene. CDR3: CASRTGGNYGYTF. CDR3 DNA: TGTGCCAGCAGGACAGGGGGAAACTATGGCTACACCTTC.

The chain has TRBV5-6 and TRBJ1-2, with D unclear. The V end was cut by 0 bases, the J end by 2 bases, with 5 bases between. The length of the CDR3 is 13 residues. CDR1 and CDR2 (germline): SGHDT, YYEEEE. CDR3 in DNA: TGTGCCAGCAGCTTGGTCCAGAACTATGGCTACACCTTC. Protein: CASSLVQNYGYTF.

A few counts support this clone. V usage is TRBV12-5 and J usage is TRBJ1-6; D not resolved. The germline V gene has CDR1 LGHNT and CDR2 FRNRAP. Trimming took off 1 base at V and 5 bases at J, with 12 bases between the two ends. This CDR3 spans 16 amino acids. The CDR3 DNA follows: TGTGCTAGTGGTTTGGGCGCCGGGCTAAATAATTCACCCCTCCACTTT. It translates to CASGLGAGLNNSPLHF. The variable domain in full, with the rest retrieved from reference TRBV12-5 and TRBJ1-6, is DARVTQTPRHKVTEMGQEVTMRCQPILGHNTVFWYRQTMMQGLELLAYFRNRAPLDDSGMPKDRFSAEMPDATLATLKIQPSEPRDSAVYFCASGLGAGLNNSPLHFGNGTRLTVT.